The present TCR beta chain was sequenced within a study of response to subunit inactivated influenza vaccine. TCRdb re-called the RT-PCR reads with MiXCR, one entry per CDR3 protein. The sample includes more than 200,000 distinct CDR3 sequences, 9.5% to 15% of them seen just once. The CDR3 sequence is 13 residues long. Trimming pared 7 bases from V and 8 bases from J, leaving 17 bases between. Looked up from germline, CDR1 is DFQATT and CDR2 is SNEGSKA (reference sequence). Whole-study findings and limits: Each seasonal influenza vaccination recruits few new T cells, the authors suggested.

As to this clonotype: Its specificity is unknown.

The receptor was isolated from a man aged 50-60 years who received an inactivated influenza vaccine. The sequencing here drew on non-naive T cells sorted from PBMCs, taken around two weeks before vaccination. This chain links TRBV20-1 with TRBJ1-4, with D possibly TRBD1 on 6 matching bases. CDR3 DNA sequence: TGCAGTGTACCGGGACACCGGGGCGAAAAACTGTTTTTT. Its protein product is CSVPGHRGEKLFF.